The 4 T cell receptor beta chains listed next were all sequenced from one sample in a study of T-cell reconstitution after alpha-beta-depleted transplantation in children. TCRbeta library construction was performed incorporating unique molecular identifiers. TCRdb recomputed calls from the PCR reads with MiXCR, one row per CDR3 protein. The repertoire holds roughly 180,000 distinct CDR3 sequences, approximately 14% seen once, with about 13% in the top ten. The specimen was PBMCs from the stem cell graft donor, collected from the stem cell graft. The receptors derive from a human donor who donated a stem cell graft to a child with acute lymphoblastic leukemia.

V gene TRBV5-4 combines with J gene TRBJ1-6; D gene ambiguous. V gave up 5 bases and J gave up 7 bases, with 7 bases separating them. The CDR3 loop spans 12 amino acids. The germline CDR1 and CDR2 sequences are SGHNT and YYREEE (reference sequence). CDR3 DNA: TGTGCCAGCAGGAGTGGGAATTCACCCCTCCACTTT. Amino acid sequence: CASRSGNSPLHF.

The chain links TRBV6-1 to TRBJ1-1; possibly TRBD1 for D (5 bases). Germline V lookup: CDR1 MNHNS, CDR2 SASEGT. Trimming stripped 7 bases from V and 1 base from J, with 19 bases between. This CDR3 has 16 amino acids. CDR3 sequence reads: CASMKGSGVGNTEAFF. CDR3 DNA sequence: TGTGCCAGCATGAAGGGGAGTGGTGTTGGGAACACTGAAGCTTTCTTT.

The chain couples TRBV7-9 to TRBJ1-2; D possibly corresponds to TRBD1 (5 bases). This CDR3 has 13 amino acids. The germline V gene has CDR1 SEHNR and CDR2 FQNEAQ (reference sequence). The germline V and J ends were trimmed by 6 bases and 1 base, with 9 bases remaining between them. Here the CDR3 DNA reads TGTGCCAGCAGACCAGGGTTTAACTATGGCTACACCTTC. It translates to CASRPGFNYGYTF.

This clonotype was counted many times. In DNA, the CDR3 is TGCGCCAGCAGCGAACGGGGCCGTCAATCGGAGACCCAGTACTTC. Translated, it gives CASSERGRQSETQYF. The gene calls are TRBV5-1 and TRBJ2-5; D might be TRBD1 or TRBD2, each matching 5 bases. Trimming took off 4 bases at V and 5 bases at J, with 18 bases between the two ends. Germline CDR1 reads SGHRS; CDR2 reads YFSETQ. This CDR3 has 15 amino acids.